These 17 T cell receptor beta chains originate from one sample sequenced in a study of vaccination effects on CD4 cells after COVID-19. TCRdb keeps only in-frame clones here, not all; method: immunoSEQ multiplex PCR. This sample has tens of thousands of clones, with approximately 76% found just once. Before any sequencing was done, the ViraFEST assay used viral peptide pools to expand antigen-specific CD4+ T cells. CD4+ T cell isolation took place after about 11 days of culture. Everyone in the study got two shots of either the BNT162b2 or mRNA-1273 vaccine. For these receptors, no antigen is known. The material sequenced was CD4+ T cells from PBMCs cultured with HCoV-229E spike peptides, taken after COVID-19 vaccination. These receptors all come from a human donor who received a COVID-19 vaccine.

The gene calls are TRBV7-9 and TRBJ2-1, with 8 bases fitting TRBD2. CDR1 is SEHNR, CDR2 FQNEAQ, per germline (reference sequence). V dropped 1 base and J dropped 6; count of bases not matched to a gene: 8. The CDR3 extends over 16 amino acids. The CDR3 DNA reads TGTGCCAGCAGCTTAGGTTCATTCGGGGGGGGCAATGAGCAGTTCTTC. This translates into CASSLGSFGGGNEQFF.

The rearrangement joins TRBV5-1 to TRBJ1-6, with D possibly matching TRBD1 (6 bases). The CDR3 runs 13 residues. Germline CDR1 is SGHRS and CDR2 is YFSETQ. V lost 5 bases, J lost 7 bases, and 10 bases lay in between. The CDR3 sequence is CASSSDSNSPLHF. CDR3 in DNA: TGCGCCAGCAGTTCGGACAGCAATTCACCCCTCCACTTT.

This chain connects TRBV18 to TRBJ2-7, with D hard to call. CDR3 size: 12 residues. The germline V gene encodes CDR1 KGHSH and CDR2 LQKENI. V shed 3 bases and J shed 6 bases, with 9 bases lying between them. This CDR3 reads CASSPDFAEQYF. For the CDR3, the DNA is TGTGCCAGCTCACCGGATTTTGCCGAGCAGTACTTC. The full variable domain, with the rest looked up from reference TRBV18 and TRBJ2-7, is NAGVMQNPRHLVRRRGQEARLRCSPMKGHSHVYWYRQLPEEGLKFMVYLQKENIIDESGMPKERFSAEFPKEGPSILRIQQVVRGDSAAYFCASSPDFAEQYFGPGTRLTVT.

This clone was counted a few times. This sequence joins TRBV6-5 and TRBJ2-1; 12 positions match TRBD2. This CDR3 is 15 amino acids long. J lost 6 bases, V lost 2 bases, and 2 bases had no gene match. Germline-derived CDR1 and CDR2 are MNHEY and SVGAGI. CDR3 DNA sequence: TGTGCCAGCAGTTACGGACTAGCGGGGCCCAATGAGCAGTTCTTC. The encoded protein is CASSYGLAGPNEQFF.

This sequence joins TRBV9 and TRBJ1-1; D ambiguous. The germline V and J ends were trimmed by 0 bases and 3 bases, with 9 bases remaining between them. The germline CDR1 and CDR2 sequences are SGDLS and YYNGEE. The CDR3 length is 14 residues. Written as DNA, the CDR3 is TGTGCCAGCAGCGTAGTTGTCAAAGACACTGAAGCTTTCTTT. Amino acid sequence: CASSVVVKDTEAFF.

DNA of the CDR3: TGCGCCAGCCACGGGACTAGCGGGGTTGGGAATGAGCAGTTCTTC. Encoded protein: CASHGTSGVGNEQFF. The chain uses TRBV5-1 and TRBJ2-1, with TRBD2 identical over 13 bases. Per the germline V gene, CDR1 is SGHRS and CDR2 is YFSETQ. The CDR3 totals 15 residues. V shed 7 bases and J 7 bases; nucleotides not matched to a gene: 8.

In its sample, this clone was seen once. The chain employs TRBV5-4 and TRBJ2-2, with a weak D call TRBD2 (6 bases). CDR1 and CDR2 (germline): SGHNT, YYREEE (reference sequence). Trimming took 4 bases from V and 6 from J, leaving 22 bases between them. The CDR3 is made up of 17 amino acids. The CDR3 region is CASSQGSGTAKAGELFF. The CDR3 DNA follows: TGTGCCAGCAGCCAGGGTTCCGGGACTGCCAAAGCCGGGGAGCTGTTTTTT.

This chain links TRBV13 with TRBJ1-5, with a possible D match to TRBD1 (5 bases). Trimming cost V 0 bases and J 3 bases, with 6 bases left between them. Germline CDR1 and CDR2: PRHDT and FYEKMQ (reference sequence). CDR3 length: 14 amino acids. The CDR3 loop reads CASSLGTDNQPQHF. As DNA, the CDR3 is TGTGCCAGCAGCTTAGGGACAGACAATCAGCCCCAGCATTTT.

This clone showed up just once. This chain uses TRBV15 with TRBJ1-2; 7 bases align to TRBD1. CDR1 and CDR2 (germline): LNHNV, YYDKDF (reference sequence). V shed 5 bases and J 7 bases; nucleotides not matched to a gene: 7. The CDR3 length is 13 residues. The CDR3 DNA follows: TGTGCCACCAGCCCCCGACAGGGAAGTGGCTACACCTTC. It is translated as CATSPRQGSGYTF.

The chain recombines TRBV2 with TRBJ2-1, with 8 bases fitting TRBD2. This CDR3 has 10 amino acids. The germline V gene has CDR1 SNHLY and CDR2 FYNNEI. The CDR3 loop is CASGGNEQFF. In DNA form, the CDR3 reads TGTGCGAGCGGGGGAAACGAGCAGTTCTTC.

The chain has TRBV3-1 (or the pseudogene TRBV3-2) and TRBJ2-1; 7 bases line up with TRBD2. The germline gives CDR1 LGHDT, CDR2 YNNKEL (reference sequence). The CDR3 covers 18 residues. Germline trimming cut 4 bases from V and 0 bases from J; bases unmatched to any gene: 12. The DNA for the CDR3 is TGTGCCAGCAGCCCCATGGCTAGCGGTAGGAGCTCCTACAATGAGCAGTTCTTC. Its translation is CASSPMASGRSSYNEQFF.

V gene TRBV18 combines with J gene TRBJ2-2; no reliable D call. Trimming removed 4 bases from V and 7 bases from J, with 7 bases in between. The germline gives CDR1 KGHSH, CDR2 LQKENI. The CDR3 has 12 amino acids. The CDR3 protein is CASSLDHGELFF. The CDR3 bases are TGTGCCAGCTCACTGGACCACGGGGAGCTGTTTTTT.

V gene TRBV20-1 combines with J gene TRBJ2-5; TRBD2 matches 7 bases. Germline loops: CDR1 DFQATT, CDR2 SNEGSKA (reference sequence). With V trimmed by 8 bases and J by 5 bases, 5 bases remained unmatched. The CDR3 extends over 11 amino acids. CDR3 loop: CSQRGLETQYF. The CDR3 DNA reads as TGCAGTCAGCGGGGTCTCGAGACCCAGTACTTC.

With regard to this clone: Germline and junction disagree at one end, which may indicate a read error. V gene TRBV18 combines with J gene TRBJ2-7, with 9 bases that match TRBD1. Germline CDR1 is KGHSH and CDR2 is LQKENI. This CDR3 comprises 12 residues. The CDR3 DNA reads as TGTGCCAGCTCGCCACAGGGGGCCGAGCAGTACTTC. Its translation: CASSPQGAEQYF.

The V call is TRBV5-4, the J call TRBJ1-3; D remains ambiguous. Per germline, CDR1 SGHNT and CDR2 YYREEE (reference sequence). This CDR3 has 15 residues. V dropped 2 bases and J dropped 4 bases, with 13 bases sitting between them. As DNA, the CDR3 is TGTGCCAGCAGCTTAGTCCCGGGAGCGGGAAACACCATATATTTT. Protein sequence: CASSLVPGAGNTIYF.

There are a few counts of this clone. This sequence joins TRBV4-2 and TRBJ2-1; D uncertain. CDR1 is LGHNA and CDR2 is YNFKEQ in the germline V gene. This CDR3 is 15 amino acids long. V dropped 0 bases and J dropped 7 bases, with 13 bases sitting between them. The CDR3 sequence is CASSQDLGVLNEQFF. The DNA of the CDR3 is TGTGCCAGCAGCCAAGATCTTGGGGTGTTGAATGAGCAGTTCTTC.

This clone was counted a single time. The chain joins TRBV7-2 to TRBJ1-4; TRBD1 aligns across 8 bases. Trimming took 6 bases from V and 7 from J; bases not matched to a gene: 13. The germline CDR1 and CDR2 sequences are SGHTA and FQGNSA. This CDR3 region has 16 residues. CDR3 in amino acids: CASRRTDRGRFEKLFF. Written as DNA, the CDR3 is TGTGCCAGCAGGCGAACCGACAGGGGAAGATTTGAAAAACTGTTTTTT.